The present entry profiles one T cell receptor beta chain with its context. Its antigen is currently unknown. Donors were nominally healthy when sampled, though unrecorded immune exposures were likely. Per the germline V gene, CDR1 is SGHAT and CDR2 is FQNNGV. Between the trimmed V and J ends, which lost 1 base and 7 bases, there was a span of 10 bases. The CDR3 consists of 14 residues. PCR employed 60 Vbeta and 13 Jbeta primers. Assay used: immunoSEQ multiplex PCR; TCRdb lists only in-frame clones, some missing. Here the sample spans some 150,000 clones, 78% being singletons. The data derive from a study of cytomegalovirus exposure and HLA in healthy donors. Study conclusions and caveats: In a later analysis, TCR beta V- and J-gene trimming was associated with a missense DCLRE1C variant.

The J gene is TRBJ2-2, the V gene TRBV11-2; D remains ambiguous. Sequencing used PBMCs. The receptor comes from a male donor in good health and CMV-seronegative. The CDR3 here is CASSLVRSSGELFF. Here the CDR3 DNA reads TGTGCCAGCAGCTTAGTTAGGTCTAGCGGGGAGCTGTTTTTT.